A single sample is the source of the 14 T cell receptor beta chains below, sequenced in a study of response to subunit inactivated influenza vaccine. TCRdb independently ran MiXCR on the RT-PCR reads; one entry per CDR3 protein. Of approximately 700,000 distinct CDR3 sequences in the sample, about a sixth were seen once. The material sequenced was PBMCs from blood, taken 11 to 12 days after vaccination. These receptors all stem from a man aged 50 or older who received an inactivated influenza vaccine.

This sequence joins TRBV20-1 and TRBJ2-5; weak D call: TRBD2 (6 bases). The V end was cut by 5 bases, the J end by 5 bases, with 15 bases between. Germline loops: CDR1 DFQATT, CDR2 SNEGSKA (reference sequence). The CDR3 is 13 amino acids. CDR3 coding DNA: TGCAGTGCTGACCCGACTAGTAAGGAGACCCAGTACTTC. This gives the protein CSADPTSKETQYF.

V gene TRBV7-8 combines with J gene TRBJ1-4; weak D call: TRBD1 (5 bases). Germline V lookup: CDR1 SGHVS, CDR2 FQNEAQ. The ends were cut back, 5 bases at V and 2 bases at J, with 12 bases in the middle. The CDR3 length is 15 residues. Here the CDR3 reads CASSKGKGTNEKLFF. Written as DNA, the CDR3 is TGTGCCAGCAGCAAGGGAAAGGGGACTAATGAAAAACTGTTTTTT.

The rearrangement joins TRBV11-2 to TRBJ1-6, with 9 bases fitting TRBD1. V dropped 4 bases and J dropped 6; count of bases not matched to a gene: 4. The CDR3 spans 15 residues. The germline CDR1 and CDR2 sequences are SGHAT and FQNNGV. CDR3 in DNA: TGTGCCAGCAGCTCGGAGGGACAGGGTAATTCACCCCTCCACTTT. The encoded protein is CASSSEGQGNSPLHF.

The rearrangement links TRBV18 to TRBJ2-7; no clear D gene. The CDR3 is 16 residues long. V gave up 3 bases and J gave up 5 bases, with 20 bases separating them. The germline V gene encodes CDR1 KGHSH and CDR2 LQKENI. CDR3 coding DNA: TGTGCCAGCTCACCTCAGAGTGGCGGATTGGCCCACGAGCAGTACTTC. Protein product: CASSPQSGGLAHEQYF.

This clonotype has at least ten counts. The chain recombines TRBV12-3 or TRBV12-4 with TRBJ2-1; D possibly corresponds to TRBD2 (5 bases). Trimming removed 5 bases from V and 9 bases from J, with 14 bases in between. This CDR3 region has 13 residues. CDR3 amino acids: CASSPRVSGEQFF. In DNA, the CDR3 is TGTGCCAGCAGTCCGAGGGTGAGCGGTGAGCAGTTCTTC.

Only a few counts were recorded for this clonotype. The rearrangement joins TRBV19 to TRBJ2-3, with TRBD1 matching 9 bases. CDR1 is LNHDA, CDR2 SQIVND, per germline (reference sequence). The trim removed 6 bases at V and 5 bases at J, leaving 9 bases unmatched. This CDR3 spans 15 amino acids. In DNA form, the CDR3 reads TGTGCCAGTAGCCTCCGGACAGGGGTTATAGATACGCAGTATTTT. It yields the protein CASSLRTGVIDTQYF.

The chain carries TRBV5-1 and TRBJ2-7; TRBD2 aligns across 9 bases. With 5 bases clipped from V and 1 base from J, the junction kept 4 bases outside the gene matches. The CDR3 is made up of 14 amino acids. In germline, CDR1 is SGHRS, CDR2 YFSETQ. The CDR3 sequence is CASRDSGGSYEQYF. CDR3 in DNA: TGCGCCAGCAGGGACAGCGGGGGGTCCTACGAGCAGTACTTC.

Many counts were recorded for this clonotype. The chain joins TRBV13 to TRBJ2-1, with a tentative D call TRBD1 (5 bases). This CDR3 contains 16 residues. Germline V gene sequence: CDR1 PRHDT, CDR2 FYEKMQ (reference sequence). V gave up 5 bases and J gave up 3 bases, with 17 bases separating them. The DNA of the CDR3 is TGTGCCAGCAGCGTGACCTGGACACCCATCTACAATGAGCAGTTCTTC. Translated: CASSVTWTPIYNEQFF.

This clonotype was picked up a small number of times. The chain employs TRBV24-1 and TRBJ1-1, with D tentatively TRBD1 (5 bases). In germline, CDR1 is KGHDR, CDR2 SFDVKD. CDR3 length: 15 amino acids. With 6 bases removed from V and 0 bases from J, the gap between germline ends came to 13 bases. The CDR3 sequence: CATSSGGNMNTEAFF. The CDR3 nucleotides read TGTGCCACCAGTTCCGGGGGAAACATGAACACTGAAGCTTTCTTT.

The CDR3 DNA sequence: TGTGCCAGCAGCTCCACCGGGACAGGAATCACTGAGACCCAGTACTTC. Protein product: CASSSTGTGITETQYF. The chain joins TRBV5-6 to TRBJ2-5, with TRBD1 matching over 8 bases. Trimming removed 3 bases from V and 5 bases from J; junction bases left unmatched: 12. This CDR3 region has 16 residues. Germline V gene data show CDR1 as SGHDT and CDR2 as YYEEEE. Full variable domain (missing parts from reference TRBV5-6 and TRBJ2-5): DAGVTQSPTHLIKTRGQQVTLRCSPKSGHDTVSWYQQALGQGPQFIFQYYEEEERQRGNFPDRFSGHQFPNYSSELNVNALLLGDSALYLCASSSTGTGITETQYFGPGTRLLVL.

This clonotype was seen more than once but under ten times. This chain uses TRBV7-9 with TRBJ2-6; D is unclear. The CDR3 runs 15 residues. The ends were cut back, 3 bases at V and 0 bases at J, with 6 bases in the middle. Germline V gives CDR1 SEHNR, CDR2 FQNEAQ (reference sequence). CDR3 sequence (DNA): TGTGCCAGCAGCTTGATTCTCTCTGGGGCCAACGTCCTGACTTTC. Its protein is CASSLILSGANVLTF.

This clonotype has only a few counts. The chain uses TRBV20-1 and TRBJ2-3, with D possibly being TRBD1 (7 bases). V gave up 6 bases and J gave up 9 bases, with 19 bases separating them. The germline V gene has CDR1 DFQATT and CDR2 SNEGSKA (reference sequence). CDR3 length: 13 amino acids. The CDR3 region is CSARGVGFNTQYF. CDR3 in DNA: TGCAGTGCCAGGGGGGTGGGATTCAACACGCAGTATTTT.

This clonotype has a count of ten or more. The chain uses TRBV3-1 and TRBJ1-4; TRBD1 agrees at 9 bases. The V gene end was trimmed by 1 base and the J gene end by 7 bases; junction bases not matched to a gene: 7. Germline assignment: CDR1 LGHDT and CDR2 YNNKEL (reference sequence). The CDR3 is 16 amino acids. CDR3 bases: TGTGCCAGCAGCCAAGGCAGGGGACAGGGCTTTGAAAAACTGTTTTTT. Translation: CASSQGRGQGFEKLFF. The full variable domain, completed using reference TRBV3-1 and TRBJ1-4, is DTAVSQTPKYLVTQMGNDKSIKCEQNLGHDTMYWYKQDSKKFLKIMFSYNNKELIINETVPNRFSPKSPDKAHLNLHINSLELGDSAVYFCASSQGRGQGFEKLFFGSGTQLSVL.

V usage is TRBV28 and J usage is TRBJ2-6, with TRBD2 identical over 8 bases. V dropped 9 bases and J dropped 0; count of bases not matched to a gene: 13. The CDR3 loop spans 18 amino acids. The germline CDR1 and CDR2 sequences are MDHEN and SYDVKM. CDR3 loop: CASRPRAGGSSGANVLTF. The CDR3 nucleotides are TGTGCCAGTAGACCTCGGGCGGGGGGCAGCTCTGGGGCCAACGTCCTGACTTTC.